Shown below are 2 T cell receptor beta chains from a single sample sequenced in a study of cytomegalovirus exposure and HLA in healthy donors. Use of 60 Vbeta and 13 Jbeta primers characterized the PCR. Sequenced by immunoSEQ multiplex PCR; TCRdb stores in-frame clones only, minus some. Of over 130,000 clones listed, nearly 90% are singletons. Material for sequencing was PBMCs. The receptors were sampled from a woman in her forties in good health and CMV-seronegative.

This clone was counted a single time. The chain combines TRBV27 with TRBJ2-7; D is uncertain. The V end was cut by 2 bases, the J end by 2 bases, with 10 bases between. Germline V gives CDR1 MNHEY, CDR2 SMNVEV (reference sequence). This CDR3 region has 14 residues. In DNA, the CDR3 is TGTGCCAGCAGTTTAAGTGCACTGGCCTACGAGCAGTACTTC. Translation: CASSLSALAYEQYF.

The rearrangement uses TRBV4-2 and TRBJ1-1, with D possibly TRBD1 on 6 matching bases. The germline CDR1 and CDR2 sequences are LGHNA and YNFKEQ. The CDR3 is made up of 15 amino acids. Trimming pared 4 bases from V and 1 base from J, leaving 13 bases between. The CDR3 is CASSPGQGPNTEAFF. The CDR3 DNA reads as TGTGCCAGCAGCCCGGGGCAGGGGCCGAACACTGAAGCTTTCTTT.